These 12 T cell receptor beta chains share one sample of origin, sequenced in a study of T cell repertoires in cytomegalovirus infection. TCRdb redid the calling of the reads with MiXCR, one entry per CDR3 protein. The table has around 550,000 distinct CDR3 sequences, more than 20% seen once; the top ten hold roughly 13%. The sequenced sample was PBMCs. The receptors shown here come from a human donor in good health (CMV status not recorded). Some clones in this sample may be carry-over from other donors' samples.

This clonotype was seen ten or more times. The chain employs TRBV7-2 and TRBJ2-7, with TRBD1 as a possible D gene (6 bases). The germline V and J ends were trimmed by 5 bases and 3 bases, with 14 bases remaining between them. This CDR3 spans 14 amino acids. The germline V gene has CDR1 SGHTA and CDR2 FQGNSA. CDR3: CASSPGGQIYEQYF. The CDR3 region has the DNA TGTGCCAGCAGCCCTGGGGGACAAATCTACGAGCAGTACTTC. Complete variable domain (other parts from reference TRBV7-2 and TRBJ2-7): GAGVSQSPSNKVTEKGKDVELRCDPISGHTALYWYRQSLGQGLEFLIYFQGNSAPDKSGLPSDRFSAERTGGSVSTLTIQRTQQEDSAVYLCASSPGGQIYEQYFGPGTRLTVT.

The chain employs TRBV20-1 and TRBJ2-1; 9 bases align to TRBD1. Germline CDR1 DFQATT, CDR2 SNEGSKA (reference sequence). Trimming took 7 bases from V and 8 from J; bases not matched to a gene: 12. This CDR3 is built from 14 residues. For the CDR3, the DNA is TGCAGTGTGAGGGTACAGGGGGCGACCCATGAGCAGTTCTTC. Translation: CSVRVQGATHEQFF.

This clonotype was counted ten times or more. The V call is TRBV7-9, the J call TRBJ1-5; D may be TRBD1 (5 bases). V was clipped by 1 base and J by 3 bases, with 10 bases between them. The CDR3 totals 15 residues. Germline CDR1 is SEHNR and CDR2 is FQNEAQ (reference sequence). CDR3 in amino acids: CASSLGGRANQPQHF. In DNA form, the CDR3 reads TGTGCCAGCAGCTTAGGGGGCAGGGCCAATCAGCCCCAGCATTTT. Supplemented by reference TRBV7-9 and TRBJ1-5, the full variable domain reads DTGVSQNPRHKITKRGQNVTFRCDPISEHNRLYWYRQTLGQGPEFLTYFQNEAQLEKSRLLSDRFSAERPKGSFSTLEIQRTEQGDSAMYLCASSLGGRANQPQHFGDGTRLSIL.

This clonotype came up a few times. The J gene is TRBJ2-5, the V gene TRBV6-5; D gene uncertain. Germline lookup yields CDR1 MNHEY and CDR2 SVGAGI. The CDR3 has 15 amino acids. The germline V and J ends were trimmed by 2 bases and 5 bases, with 15 bases remaining between them. This chain's CDR3 is CASSYGSVSVETQYF. The CDR3 nucleotides read TGTGCCAGCAGTTACGGGTCTGTCTCAGTTGAGACCCAGTACTTC.

The genes are TRBV12-3 or TRBV12-4 and TRBJ2-2; 8 bases fit TRBD2. The CDR3 is made up of 14 amino acids. V was pared by 6 bases and J by 4 bases, with 4 bases of the junction left unmatched. CDR3 loop: CASSGTRLTGELFF. Written as DNA, the CDR3 is TGTGCCAGCAGCGGGACTAGGCTCACCGGGGAGCTGTTTTTT.

This clonotype was detected a few times. The chain employs TRBV7-2 and TRBJ2-1; D call uncertain. V lost 5 bases and J lost 8, with 16 bases in between. The CDR3 is 14 residues long. The germline V gene has CDR1 SGHTA and CDR2 FQGNSA. The CDR3 nucleotides are TGTGCCAGCAGCACGACCCCCGCTCGGCATGAGCAGTTCTTC. Translated: CASSTTPARHEQFF.

This clonotype was recorded many times. V usage is TRBV7-8 and J usage is TRBJ1-4; no clear D gene. Trimming shortened V by 5 bases and J by 3 bases, and 19 bases separated the two germline ends. This CDR3 has 17 residues. The V gene's germline CDR1 is SGHVS and CDR2 FQNEAQ. CDR3 coding DNA: TGTGCCAGCAGCCCCACTACAGCATGGCAGGCTAATGAAAAACTGTTTTTT. Its translation: CASSPTTAWQANEKLFF.

Points on this clonotype: One end of the junction varies from germline; a read error may be responsible. The chain links TRBV7-7 to TRBJ2-2; no clear D. Germline CDR1 SSHAT, CDR2 FNYEAQ (reference sequence). The CDR3 consists of 14 residues. CDR3 amino acids: CASSFFPDTGELFF. For the CDR3, the DNA is TGTGCTAGCAGCTTCTTTCCAGACACCGGGGAGCTGTTTTTT.

The chain carries TRBV7-6 and TRBJ1-1, with 8 positions matching TRBD1. Germline V gives CDR1 SGHVS, CDR2 FNYEAQ. The CDR3 contains 18 residues. J gave up 5 bases and V 4 bases, and 18 bases lay outside the gene matches. CDR3 sequence (DNA): TGTGCCAGCAGCTCCGGGGGTGGACAGGGCTCTGGGAGTACTGAAGCTTTCTTT. It yields the protein CASSSGGGQGSGSTEAFF.

This clonotype was counted only a few times. The V call is TRBV7-9, the J call TRBJ1-2; D is unresolved. Germline V CDR1 and CDR2: SEHNR, FQNEAQ (reference sequence). There are 13 residues in the CDR3. The V and J ends lost 5 bases and 7 bases respectively, with 14 bases between them. CDR3: CASSPIAQAGYTF. CDR3 DNA: TGTGCCAGCAGCCCCATCGCGCAGGCTGGCTACACCTTC.

Ten or more counts support this clonotype. The chain joins TRBV6-4 to TRBJ2-3; no clear D gene. Germline lookup yields CDR1 MRHNA and CDR2 SNTAGT. V lost 6 bases to trimming and J lost 2 bases, with 6 bases between them. This CDR3 spans 12 amino acids. CDR3 protein: CASSGFTDTQYF. The CDR3 nucleotides read TGTGCCAGCAGCGGGTTCACAGATACGCAGTATTTT.

In its sample, this clonotype was seen a few times. The J gene is TRBJ2-5, the V gene TRBV9; no definite D call. V lost 0 bases, J lost 5 bases, and 17 bases lay in between. Per germline, CDR1 SGDLS and CDR2 YYNGEE. The CDR3 is made up of 16 amino acids. The CDR3 loop is CASSVVPSAERETQYF. The CDR3 DNA sequence: TGTGCCAGCAGCGTAGTCCCCTCGGCGGAGAGGGAGACCCAGTACTTC. Based on the CDR3 plus reference TRBV9 and TRBJ2-5, the full variable domain is DSGVTQTPKHLITATGQRVTLRCSPRSGDLSVYWYQQSLDQGLQFLIQYYNGEERAKGNILERFSAQQFPDLHSELNLSSLELGDSALYFCASSVVPSAERETQYFGPGTRLLVL.